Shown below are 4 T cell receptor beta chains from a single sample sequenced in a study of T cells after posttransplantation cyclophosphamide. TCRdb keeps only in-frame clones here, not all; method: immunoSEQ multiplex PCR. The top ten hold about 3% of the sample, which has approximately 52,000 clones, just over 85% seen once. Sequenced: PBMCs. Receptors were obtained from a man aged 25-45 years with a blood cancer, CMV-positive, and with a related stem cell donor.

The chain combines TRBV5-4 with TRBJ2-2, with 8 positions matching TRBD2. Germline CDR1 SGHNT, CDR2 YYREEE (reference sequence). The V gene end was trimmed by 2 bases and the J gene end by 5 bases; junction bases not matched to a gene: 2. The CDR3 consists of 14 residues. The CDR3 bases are TGTGCCAGCAGCTTCGCTAGCGGGACCGGGGAGCTGTTTTTT. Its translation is CASSFASGTGELFF.

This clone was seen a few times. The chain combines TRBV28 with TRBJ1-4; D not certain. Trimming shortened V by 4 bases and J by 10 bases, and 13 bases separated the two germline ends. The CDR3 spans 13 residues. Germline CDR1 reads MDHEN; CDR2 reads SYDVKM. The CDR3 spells CASSSGSPTKLFF. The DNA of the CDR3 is TGTGCCAGCAGTTCCGGGTCCCCCACAAAACTGTTTTTT.

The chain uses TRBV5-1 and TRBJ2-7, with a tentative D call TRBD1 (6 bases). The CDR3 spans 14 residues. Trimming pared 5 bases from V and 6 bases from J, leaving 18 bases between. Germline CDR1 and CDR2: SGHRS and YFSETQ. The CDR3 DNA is TGCGCCAGCAGAGCGACAGGTATTAGATGCGAGCAGTACTTC. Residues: CASRATGIRCEQYF.

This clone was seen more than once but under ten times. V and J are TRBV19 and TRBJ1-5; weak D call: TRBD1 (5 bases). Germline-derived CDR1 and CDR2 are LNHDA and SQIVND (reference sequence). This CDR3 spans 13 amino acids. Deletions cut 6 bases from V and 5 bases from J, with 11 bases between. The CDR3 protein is CASSLRVDQPQHF. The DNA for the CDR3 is TGTGCCAGTAGCCTCAGGGTCGATCAGCCCCAGCATTTT.